Presented here are 10 T cell receptor beta chains from one specimen sequenced in a study of long-term antiretroviral therapy in people with HIV (dated by TCRdb to 2022 to 2024). The immunoSEQ hsTCRB v3.0 assay was used at survey level resolution to sequence the TRB variable region. The table was pulled from immuneACCESS by TCRdb, which kept in-frame rearrangements only. Such tables lose some clones; where checked, under half of the loss comes from unresolved V genes, and the rest has no known cause. This sample lists fewer than 45,000 clones; just under 95% were detected once. Of the sample, 3.6% falls within the top ten clones. Here the sequenced sample was unsorted PBMCs, taken 4.1 years after starting antiretroviral therapy. The receptors originated from a woman aged 50 to 60 with HIV.

This chain connects TRBV27 to TRBJ2-1; the D gene is possibly TRBD2 (6 bases). This CDR3 spans 16 amino acids. CDR1 and CDR2 (germline): MNHEY, SMNVEV (reference sequence). V lost 3 bases and J 6 bases, leaving 18 bases between the germline ends. The CDR3 coding sequence is TGTGCCAGCAGTTTGAAGGGACTGCCCCCTTTCAATGAGCAGTTCTTC. As protein: CASSLKGLPPFNEQFF.

The chain uses TRBV7-9 and TRBJ1-1; a possible D gene is TRBD1 (6 bases). Germline V gene lookup returns CDR1 SEHNR and CDR2 FQNEAQ (reference sequence). CDR3 length: 16 amino acids. The V end was cut by 4 bases, the J end by 5 bases, with 20 bases between. The CDR3 sequence: CASSSGGAGEDTEAFF. CDR3 in DNA: TGTGCCAGCAGCTCCGGTGGGGCAGGGGAGGATACTGAAGCTTTCTTT. Complete variable domain (other parts from reference TRBV7-9 and TRBJ1-1): DTGVSQNPRHKITKRGQNVTFRCDPISEHNRLYWYRQTLGQGPEFLTYFQNEAQLEKSRLLSDRFSAERPKGSFSTLEIQRTEQGDSAMYLCASSSGGAGEDTEAFFGQGTRLTVV.

The rearrangement links TRBV19 to TRBJ2-7; the match to TRBD1 covers 7 bases. Germline CDR1 is LNHDA and CDR2 is SQIVND (reference sequence). The CDR3 totals 15 residues. V was pared by 5 bases and J by 4 bases, with 11 bases of the junction left unmatched. The CDR3 loop reads CASSSKQGFQYEQYF. DNA of the CDR3: TGTGCCAGTAGTTCGAAACAGGGGTTCCAATACGAGCAGTACTTC.

This chain uses TRBV6-1 with TRBJ2-7; 7 bases are shared with TRBD2. There are 14 residues in the CDR3. Trimming removed 3 bases from V and 2 bases from J; junction bases left unmatched: 4. Germline assignment: CDR1 MNHNS and CDR2 SASEGT. In nucleotides, the CDR3 is TGTGCCAGCAGTGAGGCTAGCGGACCCTACGAGCAGTACTTC. Protein: CASSEASGPYEQYF.

CDR3 sequence (DNA): TGTGCCTGGAGTGCTGACGGTGGATTTAGGGGAACTGAAGCTTTCTTT. It specifies CAWSADGGFRGTEAFF. The rearrangement links TRBV30 to TRBJ1-1; D is possibly TRBD1 (5 bases). V dropped 1 base and J dropped 5 bases, with 20 bases sitting between them. The CDR3 length is 16 residues. CDR1 and CDR2 from the germline V gene are GTSNPN and SVGIG (reference sequence).

V usage is TRBV9 and J usage is TRBJ2-5; D is undetermined. The J call could be wrong; TRBJ2-7 is a better fit for the DNA end. The CDR3 totals 15 residues. CDR1 is SGDLS and CDR2 is YYNGEE in the germline V gene. CDR3 sequence reads: CASSVGPTASYEQYF. DNA of the CDR3: TGTGCCAGCAGCGTGGGCCCGACGGCCTCCTACGAGCAGTACTTC.

The chain joins TRBV7-9 to TRBJ2-3, with D possibly matching TRBD2 (6 bases). The V gene lost 5 bases and the J gene lost 3 bases, with 15 bases spanning the gap. The CDR3 loop spans 15 amino acids. Germline lookup yields CDR1 SEHNR and CDR2 FQNEAQ (reference sequence). The CDR3 sequence: CASSPSSGRTDTQYF. CDR3 sequence (DNA): TGTGCCAGCAGCCCCTCAAGCGGGCGTACAGATACGCAGTATTTT. Based on the CDR3 plus reference TRBV7-9 and TRBJ2-3, the full variable domain is DTGVSQNPRHKITKRGQNVTFRCDPISEHNRLYWYRQTLGQGPEFLTYFQNEAQLEKSRLLSDRFSAERPKGSFSTLEIQRTEQGDSAMYLCASSPSSGRTDTQYFGPGTRLTVL.

The chain combines TRBV7-2 with TRBJ1-2; maybe TRBD1 (5 bases). This CDR3 has 13 residues. With 4 bases removed from V and 6 bases from J, the gap between germline ends came to 12 bases. Germline V gene sequence: CDR1 SGHTA, CDR2 FQGNSA. The CDR3: CASSSSREDGYTF. As DNA, the CDR3 is TGTGCCAGCAGCTCGTCCAGGGAGGATGGCTACACCTTC.

The V gene is TRBV11-2, the J gene TRBJ1-5; D gene unclear. V lost 5 bases, J lost 5 bases, and 10 bases lay in between. The germline V gene encodes CDR1 SGHAT and CDR2 FQNNGV. The CDR3 extends over 13 amino acids. The CDR3 coding sequence is TGTGCCAGCAGCCCCTCCCTCGATCAGCCCCAGCATTTT. Its protein product is CASSPSLDQPQHF. Full variable domain (rest looked up from reference TRBV11-2 and TRBJ1-5): EAGVAQSPRYKIIEKRQSVAFWCNPISGHATLYWYQQILGQGPKLLIQFQNNGVVDDSQLPKDRFSAERLKGVDSTLKIQPAKLEDSAVYLCASSPSLDQPQHFGDGTRLSIL.

The genes are TRBV7-2 and TRBJ1-2, with 9 bases aligning to TRBD1. This CDR3 comprises 14 residues. Per germline, CDR1 SGHTA and CDR2 FQGNSA. The V gene end was trimmed by 2 bases and the J gene end by 4 bases; junction bases not matched to a gene: 2. The CDR3 sequence is CASSLPGQGYGYTF. In DNA form, the CDR3 reads TGTGCCAGCAGCTTACCGGGACAGGGCTATGGCTACACCTTC.